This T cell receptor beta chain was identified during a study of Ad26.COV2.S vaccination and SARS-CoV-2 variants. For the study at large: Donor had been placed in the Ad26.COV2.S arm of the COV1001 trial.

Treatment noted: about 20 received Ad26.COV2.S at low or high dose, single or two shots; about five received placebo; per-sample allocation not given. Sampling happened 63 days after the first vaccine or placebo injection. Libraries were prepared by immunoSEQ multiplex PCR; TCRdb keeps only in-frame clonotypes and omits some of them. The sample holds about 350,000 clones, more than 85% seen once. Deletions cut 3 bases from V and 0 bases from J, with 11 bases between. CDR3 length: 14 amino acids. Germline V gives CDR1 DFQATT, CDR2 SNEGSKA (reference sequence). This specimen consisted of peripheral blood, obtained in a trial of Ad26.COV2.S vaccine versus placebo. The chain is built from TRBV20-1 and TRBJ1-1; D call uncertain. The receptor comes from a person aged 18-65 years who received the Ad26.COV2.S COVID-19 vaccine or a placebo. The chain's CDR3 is CSASNPPLNTEAFF. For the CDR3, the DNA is TGCAGTGCTAGTAACCCGCCTCTGAACACTGAAGCTTTCTTT.